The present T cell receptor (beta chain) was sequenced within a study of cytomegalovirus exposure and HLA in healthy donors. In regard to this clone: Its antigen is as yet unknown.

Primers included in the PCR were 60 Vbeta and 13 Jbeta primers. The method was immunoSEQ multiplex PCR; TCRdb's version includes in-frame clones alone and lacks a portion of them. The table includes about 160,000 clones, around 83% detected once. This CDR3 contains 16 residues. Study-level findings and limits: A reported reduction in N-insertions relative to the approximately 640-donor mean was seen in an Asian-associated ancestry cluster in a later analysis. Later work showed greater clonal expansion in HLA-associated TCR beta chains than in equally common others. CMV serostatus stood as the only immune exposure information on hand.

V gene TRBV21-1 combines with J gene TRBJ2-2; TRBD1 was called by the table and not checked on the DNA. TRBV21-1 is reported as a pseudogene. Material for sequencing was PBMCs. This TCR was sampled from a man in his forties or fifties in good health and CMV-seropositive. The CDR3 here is CASSKVGQGVARELFF. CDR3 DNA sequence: TGTGCCAGCAGCAAAGTCGGACAGGGGGTGGCAAGGGAGCTGTTTTTT.